The 16 T cell receptor beta chains presented below share a single source sample, sequenced in a study of a mutant IDH1 vaccine in newly diagnosed glioma. Antigens for these TCRs are unknown. Some clones are missing from TCRdb's copy, which holds only in-frame ones; the method was immunoSEQ multiplex PCR. The profile shows 70,000 to 100,000 clones, about 91% of them singletons. Time point given: week 5, during vaccination. Mutant IDH1 20-mer peptide, at 300 ug, made up each vaccine dose, with topical imiquimod. The material sequenced was PBMCs, taken from a glioma patient whose treatment included an IDH1 peptide vaccine. These TCRs come from a woman in her forties or fifties with glioma.

J is TRBJ2-3 and V is TRBV13, with D perhaps matching TRBD2 (5 bases). In germline, CDR1 is PRHDT, CDR2 FYEKMQ (reference sequence). Trimming removed 0 bases at V and 2 bases at J, with 18 bases between. This CDR3 is built from 18 residues. CDR3 sequence (DNA): TGTGCCAGCAGCTTAGGAGCGGCCTCACTCCTGCTCACAGATACGCAGTATTTT. This encodes CASSLGAASLLLTDTQYF.

CDR3 in amino acids: CASSTGQGFSEQYF. The CDR3 coding sequence is TGTGCCAGCAGCACCGGACAGGGGTTTAGCGAGCAGTACTTC. The V call is TRBV11-2, the J call TRBJ2-7, with 9 bases lining up with TRBD1. Looked up from germline, CDR1 is SGHAT and CDR2 is FQNNGV. J was trimmed by 6 bases and V by 5 bases; bases with no gene match: 8. CDR3 length: 14 amino acids. Looking up the rest from reference TRBV11-2 and TRBJ2-7 gives the full variable domain: EAGVAQSPRYKIIEKRQSVAFWCNPISGHATLYWYQQILGQGPKLLIQFQNNGVVDDSQLPKDRFSAERLKGVDSTLKIQPAKLEDSAVYLCASSTGQGFSEQYFGPGTRLTVT.

This clone occurred a few times. The chain couples TRBV27 to TRBJ2-2; D is unclear. Germline V gives CDR1 MNHEY, CDR2 SMNVEV (reference sequence). V lost 7 bases and J lost 1, with 7 bases in between. This CDR3 is built from 13 residues. CDR3 amino acids: CASKRWNTGELFF. The CDR3 nucleotides read TGTGCCAGCAAAAGGTGGAACACCGGGGAGCTGTTTTTT.

The V gene is TRBV10-3, the J gene TRBJ1-1; D gene unclear. There are 14 residues in the CDR3. Per the germline V gene, CDR1 is ENHRY and CDR2 is SYGVKD. Trimming cost V 3 bases and J 7 bases, with 15 bases left between them. CDR3 residues: CAISEKGPGVEAFF. DNA for the CDR3: TGTGCCATCAGTGAAAAGGGTCCCGGTGTTGAAGCTTTCTTT.

The chain is built from TRBV28 and TRBJ1-2, with TRBD1 matching over 10 bases. CDR1 and CDR2 from the germline V gene are MDHEN and SYDVKM. The CDR3 runs 14 residues. The V segment lost 5 bases and the J segment 4 bases; nucleotides outside the gene matches: 4. This CDR3 is CASSPDRGAYGYTF. The CDR3 coding sequence is TGTGCCAGCAGTCCGGACAGGGGGGCCTATGGCTACACCTTC.

The chain is built from TRBV19 and TRBJ1-1; 10 nucleotides agree with TRBD1. The length of the CDR3 is 15 residues. The V and J ends lost 4 bases and 3 bases, in that order; junction bases with no gene match: 5. From germline, CDR1 is LNHDA and CDR2 SQIVND (reference sequence). Here the CDR3 DNA reads TGTGCCAGTAGTACCCGACAGGGGGCCTACACTGAAGCTTTCTTT. This codes for CASSTRQGAYTEAFF.

The chain recombines TRBV5-1 with TRBJ2-1, with 11 bases fitting TRBD1. Unmatched junction bases numbered 19, after V lost 4 bases and J lost 7 bases. Germline assignment: CDR1 SGHRS and CDR2 YFSETQ. The CDR3 has 19 residues. This CDR3 is CASSVALRPPGTGGNEQFF. As DNA, the CDR3 is TGCGCCAGCAGCGTTGCGCTAAGGCCTCCCGGGACAGGGGGGAATGAGCAGTTCTTC.

The CDR3 sequence is CAWAARTGVFYEQYF. CDR3 DNA: TGTGCCTGGGCGGCCCGGACAGGGGTATTCTACGAGCAGTACTTC. The chain is built from TRBV30 and TRBJ2-5; 9 positions match TRBD1. TRBJ2-7 matches the DNA end more closely, so the J call is doubtful. CDR3 length: 15 residues. Germline loops: CDR1 GTSNPN, CDR2 SVGIG (reference sequence).

The J gene is TRBJ1-6, the V gene TRBV6-1, with 7 bases lining up with TRBD1. CDR1 is MNHNS, CDR2 SASEGT, per germline. The CDR3 has 15 residues. J lost 7 bases, V lost 2 bases, and 5 bases had no gene match. CDR3 sequence: CASSERQGGNSPLHF. CDR3 in DNA: TGTGCCAGCAGTGAACGACAGGGTGGAAATTCACCCCTCCACTTT.

The gene calls are TRBV9 and TRBJ1-3, with D tentatively TRBD1 (6 bases). The CDR3 has 15 amino acids. Germline loops: CDR1 SGDLS, CDR2 YYNGEE. V lost 4 bases, J lost 4 bases, and 15 bases lay in between. The CDR3 protein is CASSYVGGSGNTIYF. For the CDR3, the DNA is TGTGCCAGCAGCTACGTAGGGGGTTCGGGAAACACCATATATTTT.

In this sample, this clone turned up a few times. In nucleotides, the CDR3 is TGTGCCAGCAGTTACTCGGCCAGGGGGCGCGAAAAACTGTTTTTT. This gives the protein CASSYSARGREKLFF. This chain connects TRBV6-5 to TRBJ1-4; 8 nucleotides align to TRBD1. V lost 0 bases to trimming and J lost 8 bases; unmatched junction nucleotides: 5. Germline-derived CDR1 and CDR2 are MNHEY and SVGAGI. This CDR3 has 15 residues.

V and J are TRBV4-2 and TRBJ2-1; D is perhaps TRBD2 (6 bases). Germline V lookup: CDR1 LGHNA, CDR2 YNFKEQ. This CDR3 region has 15 residues. The V gene lost 4 bases and the J gene lost 5 bases, with 15 bases spanning the gap. The CDR3 region is CASSPRDSLDNEQFF. DNA for the CDR3: TGTGCCAGCAGCCCCCGGGACTCCCTTGACAATGAGCAGTTCTTC.

V gene TRBV19 combines with J gene TRBJ1-2; 7 bases are a match to TRBD1. Germline CDR1 LNHDA, CDR2 SQIVND (reference sequence). The CDR3 has 14 residues. The junction had 5 bases not matched to a gene; V was cut back by 3 bases and J by 4 bases. CDR3 residues: CASSMTGRGYGYTF. CDR3 sequence (DNA): TGTGCCAGTAGTATGACAGGGAGAGGCTATGGCTACACCTTC.

A remark on this clone: One end of the junction varies from germline; a read error may be responsible. This chain connects TRBV5-1 to TRBJ1-2; D remains ambiguous. This CDR3 has 12 amino acids. Germline loops: CDR1 SGHRS, CDR2 YFSETQ. Here the CDR3 reads CASSLVELGYTF. The CDR3 nucleotides read TGTGCCAGCAGCTTGGTGGAGCTTGGCTACACCTTC.

This clone was counted a single time. V and J are TRBV6-6 and TRBJ2-7; no firm D call. V dropped 0 bases and J dropped 9 bases, with 12 bases sitting between them. The CDR3 runs 13 residues. CDR1 is MNHNY, CDR2 SVGAGI, per germline (reference sequence). For the CDR3, the DNA is TGTGCCAGCAGTTACTCACCTTCAGCTGGGCAGTACTTC. The encoded protein is CASSYSPSAGQYF.

The chain carries TRBV7-8 and TRBJ2-1, with D perhaps matching TRBD2 (5 bases). Looked up from germline, CDR1 is SGHVS and CDR2 is FQNEAQ. The V and J ends lost 0 bases and 1 base respectively, with 7 bases between them. The CDR3 contains 15 residues. Written as DNA, the CDR3 is TGTGCCAGCAGCTTAGCGGGAGTTTCCTACAATGAGCAGTTCTTC. Translation: CASSLAGVSYNEQFF.